The following is a T cell receptor (beta chain) sequence with its context. The antigen remains undetermined. This record comes from a study of post-analysis software for immune sequencing data. Study overall: Both relapsing-remitting and secondary progressive multiple sclerosis featured among the disease courses, as did progressive-relapsing multiple sclerosis. Regarding the study as a whole: The authors found that F measure strongly co-clustered same-batch samples. The study found significantly lower normalized Chao1 diversity in multiple sclerosis patients than in controls.

Unique molecular identifiers featured in each of the TCR beta cDNA libraries. There were roughly 0.95 to 11 million T cells, and around 500,000 cDNA molecules came from them. TCRdb re-called the PCR reads through MiXCR, storing one row per CDR3 protein. In the table there are 250,000 to 300,000 distinct CDR3 sequences, 36% of which are singletons. Sequencing was carried out using blood. The sequence came from a girl between 10 and 17 years old with multiple sclerosis.

CDR3 bases: TGTGCCAGCACTAGGGGGCCCTCCTACGAGCAGTACTTC. Encoded protein: CASTRGPSYEQYF. The rearrangement uses TRBV7-6 and TRBJ2-7; 7 nucleotides match TRBD1. Per germline, CDR1 SGHVS and CDR2 FNYEAQ. The CDR3 covers 13 residues. V lost 7 bases, J lost 0 bases, and 3 bases stayed unmatched.